These 29 T cell receptor beta chains originate from one sample sequenced in a study of shared clonotypes between healthy human individuals (dated by TCRdb to 2018 to 2021). The library relied on the immunoSEQ multiplex PCR assay. TCRdb mirrors the immuneACCESS table, restricted to in-frame sequences. Some clones are absent from its copies; in checked studies, under half trace to an unresolved V gene, and the reason for the others is unknown. The sample records 980,000 or so clones, 60% to 85% of which are singletons. Clones ranked in the top ten supply approximately 1.5% of the sample. Sequenced material: memory CD4+ T cells sorted from blood. Taken with the paper, the label for cell subset or site translates to: CD45RA-negative fraction. These receptors were collected from a man younger than 30 in good health.

This chain links TRBV5-4 with TRBJ2-1; D unclear. Germline loops: CDR1 SGHNT, CDR2 YYREEE (reference sequence). V was clipped by 4 bases and J by 7 bases, with 12 bases between them. This CDR3 comprises 13 residues. CDR3 nucleotides: TGTGCCAGCAGCCCTCCCAGAGGTAATGAGCAGTTCTTC. It translates to CASSPPRGNEQFF. Combining the CDR3 with reference TRBV5-4 and TRBJ2-1 gives the whole variable domain ETGVTQSPTHLIKTRGQQVTLRCSSQSGHNTVSWYQQALGQGPQFIFQYYREEENGRGNFPPRFSGLQFPNYSSELNVNALELDDSALYLCASSPPRGNEQFFGPGTRLTVL.

CDR3 residues: CASSNIPGQGAAEAFF. The CDR3 coding sequence is TGTGCCAGCAGTAACATTCCGGGACAGGGGGCGGCCGAAGCTTTCTTT. The chain recombines TRBV5-4 with TRBJ1-1, with 12 bases lining up with TRBD1. CDR3 length: 16 residues. Germline assignment: CDR1 SGHNT and CDR2 YYREEE (reference sequence). J gave up 8 bases and V 5 bases, and 13 bases lay outside the gene matches.

The chain couples TRBV28 to TRBJ1-1; 7 bases align to TRBD1. CDR1 and CDR2 (germline): MDHEN, SYDVKM. The CDR3 is made up of 16 amino acids. The junction had 9 bases not matched to a gene; V was cut back by 5 bases and J by 0 bases. CDR3 nucleotide sequence: TGTGCCAGCAGTCCTGGGACAGCTAGTATGAACACTGAAGCTTTCTTT. As protein: CASSPGTASMNTEAFF.

The chain links TRBV5-4 to TRBJ2-2; D is perhaps TRBD1 (6 bases). The CDR3 totals 15 residues. Germline V gene lookup returns CDR1 SGHNT and CDR2 YYREEE (reference sequence). V gave up 2 bases and J gave up 2 bases, with 10 bases separating them. Written as DNA, the CDR3 is TGTGCCAGCAGCTTAGGTGGGGGCAACACCGGGGAGCTGTTTTTT. As protein: CASSLGGGNTGELFF.

This sequence joins TRBV9 and TRBJ2-5; D may be TRBD1 or TRBD2 (5 bases each). With 4 bases removed from V and 0 bases from J, the gap between germline ends came to 10 bases. The germline V gene encodes CDR1 SGDLS and CDR2 YYNGEE. This CDR3 has 14 amino acids. The CDR3 nucleotides are TGTGCCAGCAGCATCGGGACGCACCAAGAGACCCAGTACTTC. As protein: CASSIGTHQETQYF.

This chain uses TRBV5-1 with TRBJ1-6, with D perhaps TRBD1 (6 bases). The V gene's germline CDR1 is SGHRS and CDR2 YFSETQ. V gave up 1 base and J gave up 7 bases, with 15 bases separating them. The CDR3 extends over 16 amino acids. The chain's CDR3 is CASSLKGGGPNSPLHF. The CDR3 DNA reads TGCGCCAGCAGCTTGAAAGGCGGGGGGCCAAATTCACCCCTCCACTTT.

The rearrangement links TRBV18 to TRBJ1-1, with TRBD1 as a possible D gene (5 bases). The CDR3 covers 14 residues. Germline CDR1 and CDR2: KGHSH and LQKENI. The V and J ends lost 4 bases and 5 bases respectively, with 14 bases between them. The CDR3 sequence: CASSLLQVETEAFF. The CDR3 coding sequence is TGTGCCAGCTCACTGCTACAGGTGGAAACTGAAGCTTTCTTT.

Only a few counts were recorded for this clone. The V gene is TRBV6-5, the J gene TRBJ2-7; D is possibly TRBD1 (6 bases). The V end lost 6 bases, the J end lost 4 bases, and 10 bases lay between the germline ends. This CDR3 has 12 residues. Germline V gene sequence: CDR1 MNHEY, CDR2 SVGAGI. CDR3 DNA: TGTGCCAGCAGCACACAGGGATACGAGCAGTACTTC. This gives the protein CASSTQGYEQYF.

V gene TRBV4-1 combines with J gene TRBJ2-5; 11 nucleotides agree with TRBD2. Germline CDR1 is MGHRA and CDR2 is YSYEKL. The V and J ends lost 1 base and 2 bases, in that order; junction bases with no gene match: 9. The CDR3 loop spans 18 amino acids. The CDR3 is CASSQAYTSGGNQETQYF. The CDR3 coding sequence is TGCGCCAGCAGCCAAGCTTACACTAGCGGGGGAAATCAAGAGACCCAGTACTTC.

This clone was seen once. V and J are TRBV6-5 and TRBJ2-7; 9 positions agree with TRBD1. V dropped 6 bases and J dropped 6; count of bases not matched to a gene: 9. The CDR3 is made up of 14 amino acids. CDR1 and CDR2 (germline): MNHEY, SVGAGI. The CDR3 protein is CASRPGTGSLEQYF. The CDR3 DNA follows: TGTGCCAGCAGGCCCGGGACAGGGTCCCTCGAGCAGTACTTC.

This clone was counted between two and nine times. The chain uses TRBV4-2 and TRBJ2-1; D is possibly TRBD2 (6 bases). The CDR3 spans 15 residues. CDR1 is LGHNA and CDR2 is YNFKEQ in the germline V gene. V lost 0 bases to trimming and J lost 2 bases, with 8 bases between them. CDR3 DNA: TGTGCCAGCAGCCAAGATTTAGCGGCCTACAATGAGCAGTTCTTC. Translated: CASSQDLAAYNEQFF.

This clone was observed a single time. This chain links TRBV28 with TRBJ1-5; TRBD1 aligns across 7 bases. The CDR3 length is 12 residues. The V gene's germline CDR1 is MDHEN and CDR2 SYDVKM. V shed 6 bases and J 7 bases; nucleotides not matched to a gene: 3. The CDR3 region has the DNA TGTGCCAGCAGACAGGGGTGGCAGCCCCAGCATTTT. Its protein product is CASRQGWQPQHF.

Concerning this clone itself: This may come from a read error, since a much larger clone is one base off. The rearrangement uses TRBV25-1 and TRBJ1-1; weak D call: TRBD1 (6 bases). This CDR3 comprises 14 residues. CDR1 and CDR2 from the germline V gene are MGHDK and SYGVNS. CDR3 loop: CAGSEGGVKTEAFF. DNA for the CDR3: TGTGCCGGCAGTGAAGGGGGGGTCAAGACTGAAGCTTTCTTT.

Comment on this clone: This may come from a read error, since a much larger clone is one base off. The chain joins TRBV7-9 to TRBJ1-1; the match to TRBD1 covers 9 bases. J lost 1 base, V lost 5 bases, and 2 bases had no gene match. Looked up from germline, CDR1 is SEHNR and CDR2 is FQNEAQ (reference sequence). The CDR3 is 14 amino acids. CDR3 DNA sequence: TGTGCCAGCAGCCCGGACAGGGGGAACACTGAAGCTTTCTTT. This translates into CASSPDRGNTEAFF. Based on the CDR3 plus reference TRBV7-9 and TRBJ1-1, the full variable domain is DTGVSQNPRHKITKRGQNVTFRCDPISEHNRLYWYRQTLGQGPEFLTYFQNEAQLEKSRLLSDRFSAERPKGSFSTLEIQRTEQGDSAMYLCASSPDRGNTEAFFGQGTRLTVV.

V is TRBV6-5 and J is TRBJ1-6; 7 nucleotides match TRBD1. After removal of 4 bases from V and 12 bases from J, the junction contained 9 bases not matched to a gene. Germline V CDR1 and CDR2: MNHEY, SVGAGI. CDR3 size: 14 residues. For the CDR3, the DNA is TGTGCCAGCAGTTCCCATGGGACAGCACAACCCCTCCACTTT. The encoded protein is CASSSHGTAQPLHF.

A word on this clone: This specimen includes other DNA sequences encoding the same CDR3. The rearrangement links TRBV6-1 to TRBJ1-6; the D is unclear. V shed 3 bases and J shed 7 bases, with 4 bases lying between them. This CDR3 has 12 residues. Germline V gives CDR1 MNHNS, CDR2 SASEGT. The CDR3 here is CASSDLNSPLHF. The CDR3 DNA reads TGTGCCAGCAGTGATTTGAATTCACCCCTCCACTTT.

This clone came up a few times. This chain connects TRBV4-1 to TRBJ1-2; D might be TRBD1 (5 bases). The CDR3 covers 14 residues. Germline V CDR1 and CDR2: MGHRA, YSYEKL. Trimming removed 2 bases from V and 4 bases from J, with 11 bases in between. The CDR3, as DNA: TGCGCCAGCAGCCAAAGAGGGGATGGCTATGGCTACACCTTC. Its protein product is CASSQRGDGYGYTF.

The gene calls are TRBV18 and TRBJ2-3; 11 positions agree with TRBD2. The V segment lost 6 bases and the J segment 1 base; nucleotides outside the gene matches: 9. Germline CDR1 and CDR2: KGHSH and LQKENI. CDR3 length equals 17 residues. The CDR3 region is CASSRSGTSGRTDTQYF. The DNA of the CDR3 is TGTGCCAGCTCCCGGTCCGGGACTAGCGGCCGCACAGATACGCAGTATTTT. Based on the CDR3 plus reference TRBV18 and TRBJ2-3, the full variable domain is NAGVMQNPRHLVRRRGQEARLRCSPMKGHSHVYWYRQLPEEGLKFMVYLQKENIIDESGMPKERFSAEFPKEGPSILRIQQVVRGDSAAYFCASSRSGTSGRTDTQYFGPGTRLTVL.

V and J are TRBV30 and TRBJ2-7, with D possibly TRBD1 on 5 matching bases. Trimming removed 3 bases at V and 4 bases at J, with 16 bases between. CDR1 and CDR2 (germline): GTSNPN, SVGIG (reference sequence). The CDR3 is 14 residues long. This CDR3 is CAWRVLRALYEQYF. CDR3 bases: TGTGCCTGGAGAGTTCTCAGGGCCCTTTACGAGCAGTACTTC.

This clone has more than one count but fewer than ten. J is TRBJ1-5 and V is TRBV19, with TRBD1 matching over 7 bases. The CDR3 contains 16 residues. Germline CDR1 LNHDA, CDR2 SQIVND (reference sequence). With 6 bases clipped from V and 0 bases from J, the junction kept 8 bases outside the gene matches. The CDR3 sequence is CASRQGTAFSNQPQHF. The CDR3 DNA follows: TGTGCCAGTAGACAAGGGACAGCCTTTAGCAATCAGCCCCAGCATTTT.

This clone was observed a handful of times. The chain employs TRBV28 and TRBJ2-1; D is perhaps TRBD2 (5 bases). The germline V gene encodes CDR1 MDHEN and CDR2 SYDVKM. V was cut by 4 bases and J by 5 bases, with 15 bases left in between. This CDR3 spans 15 amino acids. The CDR3 loop reads CASSSVDSTHNEQFF. CDR3 nucleotide sequence: TGTGCCAGCAGTTCAGTGGACTCAACCCACAATGAGCAGTTCTTC.

CDR3 bases: TGTGCCAGCAGCAAAGGGCAGGGGATGGACACTGAAGCTTTCTTT. Its translation is CASSKGQGMDTEAFF. The rearrangement uses TRBV11-1 and TRBJ1-1; possibly TRBD1 for D (6 bases). CDR1 and CDR2 from the germline V gene are SGHAT and FQDESV (reference sequence). V lost 5 bases, J lost 3 bases, and 16 bases lay in between. The CDR3 extends over 15 amino acids.

This sequence joins TRBV28 and TRBJ1-5, with D tentatively TRBD1 (6 bases). CDR3 length: 15 amino acids. V was pared by 4 bases and J by 3 bases, with 13 bases between. The germline gives CDR1 MDHEN, CDR2 SYDVKM. Written as DNA, the CDR3 is TGTGCCAGCAGTTCACAGGGACTCAACAATCAGCCCCAGCATTTT. It specifies CASSSQGLNNQPQHF.

The chain is built from TRBV10-3 and TRBJ2-1; the D gene is possibly TRBD1 (6 bases). The CDR3 spans 15 residues. Germline CDR1 reads ENHRY; CDR2 reads SYGVKD. The V and J ends lost 8 bases and 4 bases respectively, with 18 bases between them. CDR3 loop: CAIWSGQGIYNEQFF. CDR3 coding DNA: TGTGCCATCTGGTCGGGGCAGGGGATATACAATGAGCAGTTCTTC.

This clone has just a few counts. The V gene is TRBV4-3, the J gene TRBJ1-2; D unresolved. Germline-derived CDR1 and CDR2 are LGHNA and YSLEER. Trimming took off 5 bases at V and 8 bases at J, with 18 bases between the two ends. This CDR3 contains 14 residues. The CDR3 spells CASSSSPPLSGYTF. DNA for the CDR3: TGCGCCAGCAGCTCTTCCCCCCCGCTCTCGGGCTACACCTTC.

The CDR3: CASRIRAEMNTEAFF. The CDR3 DNA is TGTGCCAGTAGAATTAGGGCGGAGATGAACACTGAAGCTTTCTTT. This chain links TRBV19 with TRBJ1-1; no firm D call. CDR3 length equals 15 residues. In germline, CDR1 is LNHDA, CDR2 SQIVND (reference sequence). The V and J ends lost 6 bases and 0 bases respectively, with 14 bases between them.

The V gene is TRBV6-6, the J gene TRBJ1-4, with TRBD1 as a possible D gene (6 bases). The ends were cut back, 4 bases at V and 0 bases at J, with 12 bases in the middle. CDR3 length equals 16 residues. In germline, CDR1 is MNHNY, CDR2 SVGAGI (reference sequence). The CDR3, as DNA: TGTGCCAGCAGTTCTCGGGACACCACAACTAATGAAAAACTGTTTTTT. It specifies CASSSRDTTTNEKLFF.

The V gene is TRBV19, the J gene TRBJ2-1, with 12 bases lining up with TRBD2. V shed 5 bases, J shed 8 bases, and the junction held 7 bases outside the gene matches. This CDR3 is built from 15 residues. Germline V lookup: CDR1 LNHDA, CDR2 SQIVND (reference sequence). CDR3 bases: TGTGCCAGTAGTCCTCTAGCGGGAGGGCCCTATGAGCAGTTCTTC. This encodes CASSPLAGGPYEQFF.

The rearrangement uses TRBV5-1 and TRBJ2-7; 10 bases are a match to TRBD1. This CDR3 region has 15 residues. The junction had 14 bases not matched to a gene; V was cut back by 3 bases and J by 11 bases. Germline CDR1 reads SGHRS; CDR2 reads YFSETQ. The CDR3 region is CASSSSPGQGRREYF. The CDR3 nucleotides read TGCGCCAGCAGCTCCTCACCGGGACAGGGGAGGCGTGAGTACTTC.